Following are 23 T cell receptor beta chains from one sample sequenced in a study of control samples from healthy donors and cancer patients. Using immunoSEQ multiplex PCR, the repertoire was profiled, and TCRdb retains in-frame clones only, with some absent. The profile shows 75,000 to 95,000 clones, about 88% of them singletons. What was sequenced was blood. The receptors here all came from a woman in her fifties or sixties in good health.

The V gene is TRBV19, the J gene TRBJ2-7, with 10 bases matching TRBD1. The CDR3 loop spans 14 amino acids. V gave up 5 bases and J gave up 4 bases; unmatched junction bases: 5. Germline V gene data show CDR1 as LNHDA and CDR2 as SQIVND (reference sequence). DNA for the CDR3: TGTGCCAGTAGTCACCGGGACAGGGGTTACGAGCAGTACTTC. Translation gives CASSHRDRGYEQYF.

This clone has only a few counts. The rearrangement joins TRBV6-5 to TRBJ2-7; 7 nucleotides agree with TRBD2. The junction had 14 bases not matched to a gene; V was cut back by 9 bases and J by 3 bases. The V gene's germline CDR1 is MNHEY and CDR2 SVGAGI. This CDR3 has 15 amino acids. The CDR3 bases are TGTGCCAGTGTTCTGGGGGGAGGGTCTCTCTACGAGCAGTACTTC. This sequence encodes CASVLGGGSLYEQYF.

The V gene is TRBV5-4, the J gene TRBJ2-7; D remains ambiguous. Germline V gene sequence: CDR1 SGHNT, CDR2 YYREEE (reference sequence). The CDR3 extends over 16 amino acids. V lost 4 bases and J 3 bases, leaving 20 bases between the germline ends. The CDR3 is CASSARARKVDYEQYF. For the CDR3, the DNA is TGTGCCAGCAGCGCCCGGGCCAGGAAGGTCGACTACGAGCAGTACTTC. Full variable domain (remainder filled in from reference TRBV5-4 and TRBJ2-7): ETGVTQSPTHLIKTRGQQVTLRCSSQSGHNTVSWYQQALGQGPQFIFQYYREEENGRGNFPPRFSGLQFPNYSSELNVNALELDDSALYLCASSARARKVDYEQYFGPGTRLTVT.

In DNA, the CDR3 is TGTGCCATCAGTTCGGAGGGGCGGAACACCGGGGAGCTGTTTTTT. As protein: CAISSEGRNTGELFF. The V call is TRBV10-3, the J call TRBJ2-2; D is perhaps TRBD2 (6 bases). The CDR3 is made up of 15 amino acids. Germline V gives CDR1 ENHRY, CDR2 SYGVKD. The germline V and J ends were trimmed by 5 bases and 1 base, with 11 bases remaining between them.

The CDR3 protein is CALKGREQYF. Written as DNA, the CDR3 is TGTGCCCTCAAGGGTAGGGAGCAGTACTTC. The chain combines TRBV21-1 with TRBJ2-7. TRBV21-1 is noted as a pseudogene. The CDR3 covers 10 residues.

The chain carries TRBV5-6 and TRBJ1-6; D may be TRBD1 (5 bases). The V gene lost 0 bases and the J gene lost 8 bases, with 12 bases spanning the gap. This CDR3 has 15 residues. The germline gives CDR1 SGHDT, CDR2 YYEEEE. CDR3 region: CASSLALGGHSPLHF. The CDR3 coding sequence is TGTGCCAGCAGCTTGGCCTTGGGGGGACATTCACCCCTCCACTTT. The full variable domain, rest sourced from reference TRBV5-6 and TRBJ1-6, is DAGVTQSPTHLIKTRGQQVTLRCSPKSGHDTVSWYQQALGQGPQFIFQYYEEEERQRGNFPDRFSGHQFPNYSSELNVNALLLGDSALYLCASSLALGGHSPLHFGNGTRLTVT.

V gene TRBV30 combines with J gene TRBJ2-2; D ambiguous. This CDR3 spans 11 amino acids. Germline loops: CDR1 GTSNPN, CDR2 SVGIG (reference sequence). Trimming shortened V by 3 bases and J by 13 bases, and 12 bases separated the two germline ends. CDR3 DNA sequence: TGTGCCTGGAGCGCCTCTTTTTGGCTGTTTTTT. Its protein product is CAWSASFWLFF.

The genes are TRBV5-1 and TRBJ1-1, with D possibly matching TRBD1 (5 bases). The CDR3 runs to 13 residues. Germline CDR1 is SGHRS and CDR2 is YFSETQ. Between the trimmed V and J ends, which lost 4 bases and 0 bases, there was a span of 7 bases. The CDR3, as DNA: TGCGCCAGCAGCGGGGGAATGAACACTGAAGCTTTCTTT. Protein: CASSGGMNTEAFF.

The chain has TRBV25-1 and TRBJ1-4; tentative D call: TRBD1 (6 bases). This CDR3 spans 14 amino acids. Germline V gene sequence: CDR1 MGHDK, CDR2 SYGVNS. V was cut by 0 bases and J by 6 bases, with 8 bases left in between. CDR3 residues: CASSEYRGHEKLFF. CDR3 coding DNA: TGTGCCAGCAGTGAATATCGGGGGCATGAAAAACTGTTTTTT.

The chain couples TRBV4-1 to TRBJ1-3; weak D call: TRBD1 (6 bases). CDR1 is MGHRA, CDR2 YSYEKL, per germline. The V end lost 8 bases, the J end lost 0 bases, and 14 bases lay between the germline ends. The CDR3 extends over 15 amino acids. CDR3 nucleotides: TGCGCCAGCCTAGACAGGCCCAACTCTGGAAACACCATATATTTT. Residues: CASLDRPNSGNTIYF.

The V call is TRBV7-2, the J call TRBJ2-1; 12 bases map to TRBD2. CDR1 and CDR2 (germline): SGHTA, FQGNSA. This CDR3 contains 17 residues. The V and J ends lost 5 bases and 7 bases, in that order; junction bases with no gene match: 12. In nucleotides, the CDR3 is TGTGCCAGCAGCGAAGAGACTAGCGGGGGAGCAGGAAATGAGCAGTTCTTC. This gives the protein CASSEETSGGAGNEQFF.

The chain has TRBV19 and TRBJ1-2; TRBD1 agrees at 7 bases. CDR1 is LNHDA, CDR2 SQIVND, per germline (reference sequence). The CDR3 has 15 amino acids. V dropped 4 bases and J dropped 5; count of bases not matched to a gene: 10. The CDR3 loop is CASSKLQGSAYGYTF. CDR3 nucleotides: TGTGCCAGTAGTAAATTACAGGGGTCGGCATATGGCTACACCTTC. Filled out from reference TRBV19 and TRBJ1-2, the complete variable domain reads DGGITQSPKYLFRKEGQNVTLSCEQNLNHDAMYWYRQDPGQGLRLIYYSQIVNDFQKGDIAEGYSVSREKKESFPLTVTSAQKNPTAFYLCASSKLQGSAYGYTFGSGTRLTVV.

CDR3 region: CASSRVGTSGGETQYF. In DNA, the CDR3 is TGTGCCAGCAGTCGGGTGGGGACTAGCGGGGGAGAGACCCAGTACTTC. The chain carries TRBV9 and TRBJ2-5; 14 nucleotides match TRBD2. V gave up 5 bases and J gave up 4 bases; unmatched junction bases: 7. Germline loops: CDR1 SGDLS, CDR2 YYNGEE. CDR3 length equals 16 residues.

The chain is built from TRBV19 and TRBJ1-5; 7 nucleotides align to TRBD1. With V trimmed by 6 bases and J by 6 bases, 8 bases remained unmatched. CDR1 is LNHDA and CDR2 is SQIVND in the germline V gene (reference sequence). The CDR3 length is 14 residues. In nucleotides, the CDR3 is TGTGCCAGTAGAGGACAGGCCCTCGGTCAGCCCCAGCATTTT. Its protein product is CASRGQALGQPQHF.

CDR3 residues: CASSQVSRQGQPQHF. The CDR3 DNA sequence: TGCGCCAGCAGCCAAGTTTCACGGCAGGGTCAGCCCCAGCATTTT. The genes are TRBV4-1 and TRBJ1-5; D might be TRBD1 (5 bases). Trimming left V 1 base short and J 6 bases short, with 13 bases between. Germline V lookup: CDR1 MGHRA, CDR2 YSYEKL. The CDR3 runs to 15 residues.

This chain joins TRBV29-1 and TRBJ2-1; no clear D. CDR3 length: 14 residues. V was cut by 7 bases and J by 0 bases, with 13 bases left in between. CDR1 and CDR2 (germline): SQVTM, ANQGSEA. CDR3 amino acids: CSAIRSISYNEQFF. The CDR3 bases are TGCAGCGCTATAAGGAGTATCTCCTACAATGAGCAGTTCTTC.

The chain links TRBV24-1 to TRBJ2-1, with 14 bases fitting TRBD2. Looked up from germline, CDR1 is KGHDR and CDR2 is SFDVKD. V lost 4 bases to trimming and J lost 6 bases; unmatched junction nucleotides: 7. There are 17 residues in the CDR3. The CDR3 nucleotides are TGTGCCACCAGTGACGCCGGGACTAGCGGGGGCTCCAATGAGCAGTTCTTC. Protein sequence: CATSDAGTSGGSNEQFF.

The chain is built from TRBV29-1 and TRBJ2-7, with D unresolved. Germline V CDR1 and CDR2: SQVTM, ANQGSEA. Trimming left V 8 bases short and J 5 bases short, with 19 bases between. The CDR3 sequence is 13 residues long. For the CDR3, the DNA is TGCAGCACCCGAGAGACACCAAGGGACGAGCAGTACTTC. Its translation is CSTRETPRDEQYF.

The chain has TRBV7-6 and TRBJ1-1, with D tentatively TRBD1 (6 bases). Germline CDR1 is SGHVS and CDR2 is FNYEAQ. The CDR3 contains 14 residues. V was shortened by 4 bases and J by 3 bases, with 12 bases between the two germline ends. The CDR3, as DNA: TGTGCCAGCAGCTCTTTAGGGGGGGACACTGAAGCTTTCTTT. Translation: CASSSLGGDTEAFF.

The V gene is TRBV3-1 (or the pseudogene TRBV3-2), the J gene TRBJ1-1; 9 positions agree with TRBD1. CDR3 length: 14 residues. The V gene's germline CDR1 is LGHDT and CDR2 YNNKEL (reference sequence). V shed 4 bases, J shed 10 bases, and the junction held 10 bases outside the gene matches. The CDR3 loop is CASSPRGQGLSAFF. The CDR3 DNA reads as TGTGCCAGCAGCCCCCGGGGACAGGGACTTTCAGCTTTCTTT.

J is TRBJ1-5 and V is TRBV19, with 10 positions matching TRBD1. The CDR3 runs to 15 residues. Per the germline V gene, CDR1 is LNHDA and CDR2 is SQIVND (reference sequence). The junction had 1 base not matched to a gene; V was cut back by 4 bases and J by 1 base. CDR3 loop: CASSRQGASNQPQHF. The CDR3 DNA is TGTGCCAGTAGTAGACAGGGGGCGAGCAATCAGCCCCAGCATTTT.

The J gene is TRBJ1-2, the V gene TRBV2, with D perhaps TRBD1 (5 bases). Trimming shortened V by 3 bases and J by 3 bases, and 5 bases separated the two germline ends. Germline CDR1 and CDR2: SNHLY and FYNNEI. The CDR3 sequence is 12 residues long. The chain's CDR3 is CASSETDYGYTF. Written as DNA, the CDR3 is TGTGCCAGCAGTGAGACAGACTATGGCTACACCTTC.

The chain combines TRBV7-7 with TRBJ2-1; D unresolved. This CDR3 is built from 13 residues. Trimming removed 1 base at V and 7 bases at J, with 8 bases between. Germline lookup yields CDR1 SSHAT and CDR2 FNYEAQ (reference sequence). The CDR3 nucleotides read TGTGCCAGCAGCTTAGGTCCAGCGAATGAGCAGTTCTTC. It yields the protein CASSLGPANEQFF.